This entry features one T cell receptor (beta chain) sequence. Its antigen is still unknown. The source of the sample is a study of T cells in Graves' hyperthyroidism and ophthalmopathy. General observations from the study: Also found in blood were most expanded thyroid clonotypes above 0.001.

The TCR beta CDR3 regions underwent amplification using RNA transcripts as the source. TCR CDR3 underwent first-round RT-PCR with the HTBI primer set. TCRdb analysed the multiplex PCR reads with MiXCR anew, one entry per CDR3 protein. The sample records approximately 410,000 distinct CDR3 sequences, roughly an eighth being singletons. The CDR3 extends over 14 amino acids. V trimming: 1 base; J trimming: 9 bases; junction bases outside the gene matches: 3. Per germline, CDR1 MNHNS and CDR2 SASEGT. The clonotype originates from a woman aged 18-30 years with Graves' hyperthyroidism. The source material was blood. The rearrangement links TRBV6-1 to TRBJ1-6; 7 bases agree with TRBD1. For the CDR3, the DNA is TGTGCCAGCAGTGAAGGGACAGGTGCTTCACCCCTCCACTTT. Protein sequence: CASSEGTGASPLHF.